This T cell receptor beta chain was sequenced in a study of OX40 agonist ivuxolimab in advanced cancers. Study at large: An agonistic anti-OX40 (CD134) antibody, ivuxolimab, was used to treat the patients. Patients were infused with ivuxolimab every 2 weeks at 0.01 to 10 mg/kg. Partial responses, seen in three patients, involved one hepatocellular carcinoma and two cutaneous melanomas.

Trimming removed 4 bases from V and 3 bases from J; junction bases left unmatched: 7. The CDR3 has 14 residues. Germline V CDR1 and CDR2: SGHRS, YFSETQ. General observations from the study: Low normalized T-cell clonal expansion was also seen in some nonresponders.

TCRdb's table, derived via immunoSEQ multiplex PCR, lists solely in-frame clones and lacks some. The sample yields tens of thousands of clones, roughly 93% seen once. As to this clone: Its target is unknown.

The sample here was CD4+ or CD8+ T cells sorted from blood, taken in a trial of the OX40 agonist ivuxolimab. The sequence came from an adult with an advanced solid tumor such as melanoma, head and neck, liver or kidney cancer. The genes are TRBV5-1 and TRBJ2-7; 7 bases match TRBD1. The DNA of the CDR3 is TGCGCCAGCAGCCTAGGGTCAGGGGGCTACGAGCAGTACTTC. Translated, it gives CASSLGSGGYEQYF.